This T cell receptor beta chain was identified during a study of memory CD4+ T cells and cytomegalovirus serostatus. Study-level results: Suggested: most of the CMV-linked TCR signature lies in CD4+ memory cells. CD4+ memory repertoires contained about two fifths of the 164 reported CMV TCRbeta sequences. A US-trained random forest predicted CMV serostatus with median AUC around 0.93.

Germline V gene data show CDR1 as PRHDT and CDR2 as FYEKMQ (reference sequence). The V segment lost 4 bases and the J segment 9 bases; nucleotides outside the gene matches: 23. The CDR3 spans 19 residues. Source study methods: After removing out-of-frame reads, 2 million to 2.5 million distinct TCRbeta sequences remained. Clones were sequenced by immunoSEQ multiplex PCR, and TCRdb holds only the in-frame ones, with some missing. V, J and clone size are taken as reported in that table, and D and trimming were inferred from the DNA itself. The table shows about 52,000 clones, with 60% to 85% occurring only once. On this clone itself: What it binds is unknown.

Single viable CD3+CD4+CD8-CD45RO+ cells were sorted as the memory CD4+ T cells. Specimen: memory CD4+ T cells from blood. The clonotype was recovered from an adult in good health and CMV-seropositive. J is TRBJ2-1 and V is TRBV13; 8 nucleotides match TRBD2. CDR3 in DNA: TGTGCCAGCAGCTCTCGTTCTCGCCTGAGCGGGAGTGGGCGGGGTGAGCAGTTCTTC. Encoded protein: CASSSRSRLSGSGRGEQFF. Together with reference TRBV13 and TRBJ2-1, the CDR3 gives the full variable domain: AAGVIQSPRHLIKEKRETATLKCYPIPRHDTVYWYQQGPGQDPQFLISFYEKMQSDKGSIPDRFSAQQFSDYHSELNMSSLELGDSALYFCASSSRSRLSGSGRGEQFFGPGTRLTVL.